The present entry profiles one T cell receptor beta chain with its context. Its antigen is not identified. This entry comes from a study of graft-versus-host responses after intestinal transplantation. On the study more broadly: Induction using anti-thymocyte globulin, followed by tacrolimus and steroids for roughly 3 years, was given to all recipients. Findings of the study overall: Early HvG declines after transplant were associated with peak circulating GvH clone levels. The presence of high graft-versus-host to host-versus-graft clonal ratios in allografts characterized patients with graft-donor T cell macrochimerism. Some GvH clones were seen earlier in gut or blood, suggesting intestinal origin.

The method was immunoSEQ multiplex PCR; TCRdb's version includes in-frame clones alone and lacks a portion of them. The table shows about 130,000 clones, with roughly nine tenths occurring only once. V was cut by 0 bases and J by 2 bases, with 8 bases left in between. The CDR3 totals 14 residues. Germline CDR1 and CDR2: MNHEY and SVGAGI. The receptor comes from a human donor who received an intestinal transplant. The starting material was unstimulated CD4+ T cells sorted from spleen or lymph node cells, obtained before intestinal transplant. The rearrangement links TRBV6-5 to TRBJ2-7, with D perhaps TRBD1 or TRBD2 (5 bases each). The CDR3 loop reads CASSYSVGAYEQYF. The CDR3 DNA is TGTGCCAGCAGTTACTCGGTGGGGGCCTACGAGCAGTACTTC.